This T cell receptor beta chain was sequenced for a study of T cell therapy after organ transplantation. Findings and limits, study-wide: In nonresponders, large pretherapy expansions changed minimally after therapy. Concurrent antirejection and antiviral drugs remain unassessed confounders.

Notes on this clone: Its matching antigen is unknown.

Using immunoSEQ multiplex PCR, the repertoire was profiled, and TCRdb retains in-frame clones only, with some absent. The repertoire holds around 50,000 clones, with about 95% as singletons. The V segment lost 3 bases and the J segment 0 bases; nucleotides outside the gene matches: 20. The CDR3 contains 20 residues. From germline, CDR1 is LNHNV and CDR2 YYDKDF (reference sequence). The source was CD8+ T cells from blood, collected before autologous CMV-specific T cell therapy. This TCR came from a human patient who had received a solid organ transplant and had CMV disease. This chain connects TRBV15 to TRBJ2-7; 7 bases agree with TRBD2. The CDR3 here is CATSSLPELGREKSSYEQYF. Written as DNA, the CDR3 is TGTGCCACCAGCAGTTTGCCCGAACTAGGGAGGGAAAAAAGCTCCTACGAGCAGTACTTC.